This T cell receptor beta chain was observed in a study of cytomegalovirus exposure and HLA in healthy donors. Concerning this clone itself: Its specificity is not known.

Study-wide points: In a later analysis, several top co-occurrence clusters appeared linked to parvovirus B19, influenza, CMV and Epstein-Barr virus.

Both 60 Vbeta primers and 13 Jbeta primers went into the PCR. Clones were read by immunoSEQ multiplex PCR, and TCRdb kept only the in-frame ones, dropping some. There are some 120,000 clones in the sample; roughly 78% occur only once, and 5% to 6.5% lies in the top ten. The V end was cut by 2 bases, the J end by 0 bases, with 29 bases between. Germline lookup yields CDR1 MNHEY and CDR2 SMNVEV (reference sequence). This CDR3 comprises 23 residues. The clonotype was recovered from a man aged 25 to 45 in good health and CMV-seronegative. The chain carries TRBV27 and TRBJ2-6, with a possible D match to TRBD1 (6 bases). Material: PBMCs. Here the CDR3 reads CASSLGVGTPNTMTRSGANVLTF. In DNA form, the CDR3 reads TGTGCCAGCAGTTTAGGGGTTGGGACACCCAACACGATGACACGCTCTGGGGCCAACGTCCTGACTTTC.